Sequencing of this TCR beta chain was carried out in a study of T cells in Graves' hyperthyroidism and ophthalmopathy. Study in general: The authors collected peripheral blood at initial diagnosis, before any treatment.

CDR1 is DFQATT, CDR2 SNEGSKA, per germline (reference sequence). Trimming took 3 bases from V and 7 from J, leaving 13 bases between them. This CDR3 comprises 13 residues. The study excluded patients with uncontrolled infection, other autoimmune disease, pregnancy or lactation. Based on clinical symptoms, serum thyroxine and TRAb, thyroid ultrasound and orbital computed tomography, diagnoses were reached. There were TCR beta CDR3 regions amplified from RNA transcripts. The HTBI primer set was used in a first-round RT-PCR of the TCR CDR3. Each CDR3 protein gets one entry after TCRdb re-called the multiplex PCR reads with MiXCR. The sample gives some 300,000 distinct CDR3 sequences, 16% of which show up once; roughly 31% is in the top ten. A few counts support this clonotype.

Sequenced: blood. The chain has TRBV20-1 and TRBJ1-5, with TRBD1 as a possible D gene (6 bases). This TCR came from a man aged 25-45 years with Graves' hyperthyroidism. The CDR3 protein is CSARGGGGQPQHF. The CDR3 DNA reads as TGCAGTGCTAGGGGGGGGGGCGGCCAGCCCCAGCATTTT.